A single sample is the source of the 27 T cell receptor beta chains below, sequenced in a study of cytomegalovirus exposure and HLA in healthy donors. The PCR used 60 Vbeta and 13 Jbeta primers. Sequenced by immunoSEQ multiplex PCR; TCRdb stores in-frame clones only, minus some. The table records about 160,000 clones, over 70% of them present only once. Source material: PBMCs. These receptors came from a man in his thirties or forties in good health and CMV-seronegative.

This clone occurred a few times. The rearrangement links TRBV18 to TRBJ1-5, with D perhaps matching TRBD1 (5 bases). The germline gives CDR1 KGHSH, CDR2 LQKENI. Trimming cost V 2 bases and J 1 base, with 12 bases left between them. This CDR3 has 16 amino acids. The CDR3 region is CASSPAGGSSNQPQHF. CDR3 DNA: TGTGCCAGCTCACCAGCGGGGGGATCCAGCAATCAGCCCCAGCATTTT.

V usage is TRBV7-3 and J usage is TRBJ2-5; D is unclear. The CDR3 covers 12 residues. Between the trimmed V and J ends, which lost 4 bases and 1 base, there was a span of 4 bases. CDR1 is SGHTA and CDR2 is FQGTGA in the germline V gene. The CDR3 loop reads CASSSSQETQYF. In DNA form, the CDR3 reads TGTGCCAGCAGCTCCTCCCAAGAGACCCAGTACTTC.

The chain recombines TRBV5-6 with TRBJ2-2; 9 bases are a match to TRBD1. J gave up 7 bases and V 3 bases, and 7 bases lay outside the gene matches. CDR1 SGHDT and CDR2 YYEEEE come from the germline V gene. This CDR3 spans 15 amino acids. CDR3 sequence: CASSWRDRDSGELFF. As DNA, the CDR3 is TGTGCCAGCAGCTGGCGGGACAGGGATAGCGGGGAGCTGTTTTTT.

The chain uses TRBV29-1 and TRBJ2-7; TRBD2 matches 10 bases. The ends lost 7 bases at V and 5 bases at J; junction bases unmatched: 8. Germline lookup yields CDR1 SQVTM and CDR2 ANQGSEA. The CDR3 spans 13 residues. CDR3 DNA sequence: TGCAGCGGCGAAGCTAGCGGGAGTCACGAGCAGTACTTC. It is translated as CSGEASGSHEQYF.

This CDR3 reads CASSFRDRGFDEQFF. In nucleotides, the CDR3 is TGTGCCAGCAGCTTCCGGGACAGGGGGTTTGATGAGCAGTTCTTC. V and J are TRBV5-4 and TRBJ2-1; 11 bases agree with TRBD1. After removal of 2 bases from V and 8 bases from J, the junction contained 6 bases not matched to a gene. The CDR3 extends over 15 amino acids. Per the germline V gene, CDR1 is SGHNT and CDR2 is YYREEE (reference sequence).

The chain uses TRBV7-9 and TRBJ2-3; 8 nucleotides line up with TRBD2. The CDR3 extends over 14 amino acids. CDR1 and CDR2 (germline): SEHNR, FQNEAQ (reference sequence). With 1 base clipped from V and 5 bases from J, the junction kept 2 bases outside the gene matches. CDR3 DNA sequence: TGTGCCAGCAGCTTAGGGGCGGGGGGAGATACGCAGTATTTT. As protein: CASSLGAGGDTQYF.

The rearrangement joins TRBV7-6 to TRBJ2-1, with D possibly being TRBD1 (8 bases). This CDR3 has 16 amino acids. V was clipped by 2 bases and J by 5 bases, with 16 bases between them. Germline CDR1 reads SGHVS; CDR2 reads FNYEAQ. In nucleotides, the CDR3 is TGTGCCAGCAGCTTACCTGGACAGGGAGGGGACAATGAGCAGTTCTTC. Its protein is CASSLPGQGGDNEQFF.

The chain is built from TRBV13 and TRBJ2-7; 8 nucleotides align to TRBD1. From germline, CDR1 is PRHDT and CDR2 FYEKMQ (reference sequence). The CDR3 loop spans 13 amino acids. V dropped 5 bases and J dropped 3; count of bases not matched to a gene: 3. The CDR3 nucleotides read TGTGCCAGCAGCCTCGGACAGGGCTACGAGCAGTACTTC. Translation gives CASSLGQGYEQYF.

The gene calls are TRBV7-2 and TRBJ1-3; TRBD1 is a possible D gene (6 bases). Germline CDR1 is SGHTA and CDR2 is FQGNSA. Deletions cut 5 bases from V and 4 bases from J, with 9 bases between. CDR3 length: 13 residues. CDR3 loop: CASSPQGGNTIYF. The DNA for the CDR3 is TGTGCCAGCAGCCCCCAGGGGGGAAACACCATATATTTT.

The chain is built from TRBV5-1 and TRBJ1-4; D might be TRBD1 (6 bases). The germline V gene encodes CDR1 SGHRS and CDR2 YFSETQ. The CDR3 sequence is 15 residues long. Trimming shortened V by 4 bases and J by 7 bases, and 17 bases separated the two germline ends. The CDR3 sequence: CASSINRVIGEKLFF. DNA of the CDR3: TGCGCCAGCAGCATTAACAGGGTAATTGGTGAAAAACTGTTTTTT.

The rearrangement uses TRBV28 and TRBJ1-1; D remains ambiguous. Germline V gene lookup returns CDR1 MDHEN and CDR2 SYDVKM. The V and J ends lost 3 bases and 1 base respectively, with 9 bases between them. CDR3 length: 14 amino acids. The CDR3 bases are TGTGCCAGCAGTTTGGAGGTTTGGAACACTGAAGCTTTCTTT. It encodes CASSLEVWNTEAFF.

The CDR3 spells CASREGARSETQYF. In DNA, the CDR3 is TGTGCCAGCCGCGAGGGGGCCAGATCAGAGACCCAGTACTTC. The chain recombines TRBV5-8 with TRBJ2-5; 7 bases are shared with TRBD1. J lost 4 bases, V lost 7 bases, and 10 bases had no gene match. The CDR3 length is 14 residues. Germline values: CDR1 SGHTS, CDR2 YDEGEE. The variable domain in full, completed from reference TRBV5-8 and TRBJ2-5, reads EAGVTQSPTHLIKTRGQQATLRCSPISGHTSVYWYQQALGLGLQFLLWYDEGEERNRGNFPPRFSGRQFPNYSSELNVNALELEDSALYLCASREGARSETQYFGPGTRLLVL.

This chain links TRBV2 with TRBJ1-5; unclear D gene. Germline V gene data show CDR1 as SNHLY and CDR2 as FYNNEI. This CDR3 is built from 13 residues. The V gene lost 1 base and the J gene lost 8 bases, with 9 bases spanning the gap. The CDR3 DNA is TGTGCCAGCAGTGAAGGGGAGTCTAAGCCCCAGCATTTT. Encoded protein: CASSEGESKPQHF.

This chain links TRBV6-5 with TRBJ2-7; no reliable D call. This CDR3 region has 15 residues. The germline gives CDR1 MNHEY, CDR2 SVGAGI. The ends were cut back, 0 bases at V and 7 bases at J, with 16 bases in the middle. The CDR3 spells CASSYSSGQAKEQYF. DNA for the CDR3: TGTGCCAGCAGTTACTCGAGTGGTCAGGCTAAGGAGCAGTACTTC.

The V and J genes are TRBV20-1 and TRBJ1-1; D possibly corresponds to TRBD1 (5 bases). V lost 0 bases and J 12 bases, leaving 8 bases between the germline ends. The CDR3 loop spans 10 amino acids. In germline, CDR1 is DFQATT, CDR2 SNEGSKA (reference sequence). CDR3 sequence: CSAREGGTFF. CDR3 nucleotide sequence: TGCAGTGCTAGAGAGGGGGGAACTTTCTTT.

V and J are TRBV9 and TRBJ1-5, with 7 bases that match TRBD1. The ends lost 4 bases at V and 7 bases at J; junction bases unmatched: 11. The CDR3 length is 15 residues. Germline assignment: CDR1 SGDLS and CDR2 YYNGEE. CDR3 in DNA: TGTGCCAGCAGCCCGACCGGGACAGTTGGGCAGCCCCAGCATTTT. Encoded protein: CASSPTGTVGQPQHF.

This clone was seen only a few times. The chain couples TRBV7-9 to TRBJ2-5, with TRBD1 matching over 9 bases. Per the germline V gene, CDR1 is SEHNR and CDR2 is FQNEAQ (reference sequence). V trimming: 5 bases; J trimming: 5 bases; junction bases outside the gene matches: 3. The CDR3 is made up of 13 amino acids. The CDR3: CASSMTGGETQYF. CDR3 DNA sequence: TGTGCCAGCAGCATGACAGGGGGGGAGACCCAGTACTTC.

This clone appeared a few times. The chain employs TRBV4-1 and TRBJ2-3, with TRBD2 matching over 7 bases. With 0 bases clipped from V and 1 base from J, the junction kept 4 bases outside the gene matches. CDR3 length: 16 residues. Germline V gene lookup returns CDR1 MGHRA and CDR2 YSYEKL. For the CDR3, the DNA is TGCGCCAGCAGCCAAGATCTGGCGGGGGGCACAGATACGCAGTATTTT. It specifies CASSQDLAGGTDTQYF.

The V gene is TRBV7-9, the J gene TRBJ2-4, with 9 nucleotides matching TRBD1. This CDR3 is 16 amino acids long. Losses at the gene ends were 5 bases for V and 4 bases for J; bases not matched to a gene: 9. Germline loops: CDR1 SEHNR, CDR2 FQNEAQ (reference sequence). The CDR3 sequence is CASSPSPGQGKNIQYF. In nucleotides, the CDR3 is TGTGCCAGCAGCCCCTCCCCGGGACAGGGAAAAAACATTCAGTACTTC. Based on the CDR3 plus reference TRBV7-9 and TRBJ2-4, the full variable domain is DTGVSQNPRHKITKRGQNVTFRCDPISEHNRLYWYRQTLGQGPEFLTYFQNEAQLEKSRLLSDRFSAERPKGSFSTLEIQRTEQGDSAMYLCASSPSPGQGKNIQYFGAGTRLSVL.

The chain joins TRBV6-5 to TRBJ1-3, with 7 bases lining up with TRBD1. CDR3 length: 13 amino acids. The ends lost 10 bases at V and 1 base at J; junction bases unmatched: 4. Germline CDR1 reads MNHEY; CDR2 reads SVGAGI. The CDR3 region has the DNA TGTGCCACCAAACAGGGGTCTGGAAACACCATATATTTT. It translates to CATKQGSGNTIYF.

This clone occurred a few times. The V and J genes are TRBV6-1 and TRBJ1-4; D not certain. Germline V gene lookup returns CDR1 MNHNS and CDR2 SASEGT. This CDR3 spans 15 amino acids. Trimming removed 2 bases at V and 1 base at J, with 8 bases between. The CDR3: CASSERRVTNEKLFF. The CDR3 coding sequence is TGTGCCAGCAGTGAAAGGCGGGTAACTAATGAAAAACTGTTTTTT.

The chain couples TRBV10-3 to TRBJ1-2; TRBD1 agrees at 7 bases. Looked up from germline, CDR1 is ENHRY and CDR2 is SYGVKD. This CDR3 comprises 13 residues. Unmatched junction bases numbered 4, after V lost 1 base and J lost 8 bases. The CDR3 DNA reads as TGTGCCATCAGTGAGTTGACAGGGCAAGGCTACACCTTC. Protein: CAISELTGQGYTF.

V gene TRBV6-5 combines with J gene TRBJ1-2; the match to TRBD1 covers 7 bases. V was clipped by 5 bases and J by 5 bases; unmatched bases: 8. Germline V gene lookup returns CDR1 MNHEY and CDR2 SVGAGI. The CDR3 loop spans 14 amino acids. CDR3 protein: CASSEDRDLYGYTF. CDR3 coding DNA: TGTGCCAGCAGTGAAGACAGGGATCTATATGGCTACACCTTC.

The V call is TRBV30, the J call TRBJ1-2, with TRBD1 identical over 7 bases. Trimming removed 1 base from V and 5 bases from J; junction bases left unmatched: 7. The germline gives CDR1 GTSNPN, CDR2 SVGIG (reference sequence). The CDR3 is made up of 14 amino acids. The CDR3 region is CAWSATGLGYGYTF. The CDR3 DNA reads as TGTGCCTGGAGTGCGACAGGGCTGGGGTATGGCTACACCTTC. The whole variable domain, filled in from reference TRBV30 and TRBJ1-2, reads SQTIHQWPATLVQPVGSPLSLECTVEGTSNPNLYWYRQAAGRGLQLLFYSVGIGQISSEVPQNLSASRPQDRQFILSSKKLLLSDSGFYLCAWSATGLGYGYTFGSGTRLTVV.

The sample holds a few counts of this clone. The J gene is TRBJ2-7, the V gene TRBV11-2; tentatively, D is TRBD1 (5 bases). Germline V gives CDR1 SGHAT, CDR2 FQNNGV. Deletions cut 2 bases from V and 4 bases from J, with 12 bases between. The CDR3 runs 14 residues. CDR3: CASSLSPGLYEQYF. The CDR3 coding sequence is TGTGCCAGCAGCTTATCACCAGGGTTATACGAGCAGTACTTC.

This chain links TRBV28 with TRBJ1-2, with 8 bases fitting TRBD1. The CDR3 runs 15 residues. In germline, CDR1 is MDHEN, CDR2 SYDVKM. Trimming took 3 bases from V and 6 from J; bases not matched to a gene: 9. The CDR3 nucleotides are TGTGCCAGCAGTTTCGGACAGGGTGCATTTCATGGCTACACCTTC. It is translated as CASSFGQGAFHGYTF.

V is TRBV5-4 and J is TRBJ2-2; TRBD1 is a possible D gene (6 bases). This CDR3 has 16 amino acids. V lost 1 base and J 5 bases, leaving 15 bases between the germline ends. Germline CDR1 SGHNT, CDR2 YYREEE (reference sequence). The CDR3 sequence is CASSLKGVTSTGELFF. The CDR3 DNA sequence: TGTGCCAGCAGCTTGAAGGGGGTTACATCGACCGGGGAGCTGTTTTTT.